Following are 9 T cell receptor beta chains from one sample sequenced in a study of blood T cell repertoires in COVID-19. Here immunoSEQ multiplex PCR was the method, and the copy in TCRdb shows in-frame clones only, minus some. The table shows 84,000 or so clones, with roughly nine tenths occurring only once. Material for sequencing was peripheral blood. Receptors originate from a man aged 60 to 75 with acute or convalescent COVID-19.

The CDR3 nucleotides read TGTGCCAGTAGTATGGGGGACACAACTAATGAAAAACTGTTTTTT. Translating gives CASSMGDTTNEKLFF. The rearrangement uses TRBV19 and TRBJ1-4, with a possible D match to TRBD1 (6 bases). This CDR3 region has 15 residues. V was shortened by 3 bases and J by 0 bases, with 8 bases between the two germline ends. Germline lookup yields CDR1 LNHDA and CDR2 SQIVND (reference sequence). The full variable domain, with the rest looked up from reference TRBV19 and TRBJ1-4, is DGGITQSPKYLFRKEGQNVTLSCEQNLNHDAMYWYRQDPGQGLRLIYYSQIVNDFQKGDIAEGYSVSREKKESFPLTVTSAQKNPTAFYLCASSMGDTTNEKLFFGSGTQLSVL.

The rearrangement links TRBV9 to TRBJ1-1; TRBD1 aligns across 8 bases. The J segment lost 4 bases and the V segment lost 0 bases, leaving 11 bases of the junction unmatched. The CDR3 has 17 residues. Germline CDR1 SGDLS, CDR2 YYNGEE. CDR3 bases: TGTGCCAGCAGCGTAGGGGGCAGGGGGCTAGTGTTCACTGAAGCTTTCTTT. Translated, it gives CASSVGGRGLVFTEAFF.

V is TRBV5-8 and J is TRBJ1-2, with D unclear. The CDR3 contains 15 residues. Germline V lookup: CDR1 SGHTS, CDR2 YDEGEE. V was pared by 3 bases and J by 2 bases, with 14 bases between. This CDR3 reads CASSSLIYHNYGYTF. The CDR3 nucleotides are TGTGCCAGCAGCTCACTTATATACCACAACTATGGCTACACCTTC.

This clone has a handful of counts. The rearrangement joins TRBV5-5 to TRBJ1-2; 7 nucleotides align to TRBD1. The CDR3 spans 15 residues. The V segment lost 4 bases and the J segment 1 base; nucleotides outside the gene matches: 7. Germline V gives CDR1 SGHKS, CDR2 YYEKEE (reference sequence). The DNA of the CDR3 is TGTGCCAGCAGCGTACCGGGACAGATTAACTATGGCTACACCTTC. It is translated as CASSVPGQINYGYTF.

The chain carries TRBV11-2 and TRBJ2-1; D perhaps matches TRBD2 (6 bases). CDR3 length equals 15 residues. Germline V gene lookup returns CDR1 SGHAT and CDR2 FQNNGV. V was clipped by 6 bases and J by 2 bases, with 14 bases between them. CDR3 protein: CASSPRGLPYNEQFF. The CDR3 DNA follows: TGTGCCAGCAGTCCCCGGGGACTCCCCTACAATGAGCAGTTCTTC.

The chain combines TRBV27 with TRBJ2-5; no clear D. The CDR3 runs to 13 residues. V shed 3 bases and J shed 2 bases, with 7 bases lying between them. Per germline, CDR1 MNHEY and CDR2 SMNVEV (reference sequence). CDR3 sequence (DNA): TGTGCCAGCAGTTTCAGGTTTCAAGAGACCCAGTACTTC. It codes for CASSFRFQETQYF.

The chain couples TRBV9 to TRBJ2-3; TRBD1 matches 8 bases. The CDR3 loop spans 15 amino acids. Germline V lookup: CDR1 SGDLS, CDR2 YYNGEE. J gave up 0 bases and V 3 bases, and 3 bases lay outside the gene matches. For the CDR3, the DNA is TGTGCCAGCAGCGGCGGGACAGGTAGCACAGATACGCAGTATTTT. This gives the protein CASSGGTGSTDTQYF. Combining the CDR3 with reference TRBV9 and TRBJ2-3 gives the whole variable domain DSGVTQTPKHLITATGQRVTLRCSPRSGDLSVYWYQQSLDQGLQFLIQYYNGEERAKGNILERFSAQQFPDLHSELNLSSLELGDSALYFCASSGGTGSTDTQYFGPGTRLTVL.

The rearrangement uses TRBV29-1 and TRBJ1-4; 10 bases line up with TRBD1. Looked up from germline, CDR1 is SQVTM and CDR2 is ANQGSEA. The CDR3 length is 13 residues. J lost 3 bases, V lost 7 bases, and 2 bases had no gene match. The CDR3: CSGQGAANEKLFF. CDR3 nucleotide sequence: TGCAGCGGACAGGGGGCGGCTAATGAAAAACTGTTTTTT.

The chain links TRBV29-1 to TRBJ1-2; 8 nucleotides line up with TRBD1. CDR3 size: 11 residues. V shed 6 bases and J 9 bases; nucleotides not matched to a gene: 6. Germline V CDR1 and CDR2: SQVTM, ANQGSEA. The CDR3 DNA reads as TGCAGCGTGCTTGGACAGGGTAGCTACACCTTC. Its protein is CSVLGQGSYTF.